These 17 T cell receptor beta chains were sequenced from one sample in a study of blood T cells in healthy people across ages. It was with a sample-barcoded 5' primer and a J-beta primer mix that a second PCR of roughly 6 to 12 cycles was run. Each CDR3 protein is one row after TCRdb ran MiXCR on the 5' RACE reads. This sample has about 800,000 distinct CDR3 sequences, with just under 25% found just once. These same records also appear under a second study, on T cells of mothers and their children.

The sequenced sample consisted of blood. The receptors come from a boy between 5 and 17 years old in good health.

The rearrangement uses TRBV5-4 and TRBJ2-5, with D possibly matching TRBD1 (5 bases). The CDR3 is 14 residues long. Per the germline V gene, CDR1 is SGHNT and CDR2 is YYREEE (reference sequence). The V end was cut by 0 bases, the J end by 6 bases, with 12 bases between. CDR3 region: CASSLDAGWQTQYF. CDR3 DNA sequence: TGTGCCAGCAGCTTGGACGCAGGGTGGCAGACCCAGTACTTC.

This clonotype was observed a few times. The chain uses TRBV4-1 and TRBJ1-5; the match to TRBD1 covers 9 bases. CDR3 length: 16 residues. Germline trimming cut 0 bases from V and 6 bases from J; bases unmatched to any gene: 6. Germline lookup yields CDR1 MGHRA and CDR2 YSYEKL. CDR3 bases: TGCGCCAGCAGCCAAGATCCACAGGGGGCCGCTCAGCCCCAGCATTTT. Residues: CASSQDPQGAAQPQHF.

The chain has TRBV20-1 and TRBJ2-7; 9 nucleotides line up with TRBD2. Germline CDR1 DFQATT, CDR2 SNEGSKA (reference sequence). Germline trimming cut 0 bases from V and 4 bases from J; bases unmatched to any gene: 7. This CDR3 is 15 amino acids long. The CDR3 sequence: CSARDEASGVYEQYF. The CDR3, as DNA: TGCAGTGCTAGAGATGAGGCTAGCGGGGTATACGAGCAGTACTTC.

A few counts support this clonotype. The junction differs from germline at one of its ends, possibly a read error. The rearrangement joins TRBV5-1 to TRBJ1-2; D is ambiguous. The length of the CDR3 is 14 residues. Germline assignment: CDR1 SGHRS and CDR2 YFSETQ. The CDR3: CASSLAAGTYGYIF. The CDR3 DNA reads as TGCGCCAGCAGCTTGGCCGCAGGAACCTATGGCTACATCTTC.

This clonotype has a handful of counts. The chain has TRBV6-2 or TRBV6-3 and TRBJ2-1, with TRBD2 as a possible D gene (5 bases). V was shortened by 6 bases and J by 4 bases, with 13 bases between the two germline ends. The CDR3 sequence is 14 residues long. Germline CDR1 MNHEY, CDR2 SVGEGT. The CDR3, as DNA: TGTGCCAGCAGCATAGCAGGACTTTACAATGAGCAGTTCTTC. Encoded protein: CASSIAGLYNEQFF.

This clonotype was seen repeatedly, ten times or more. The CDR3 region has the DNA TGTGCCAGCAGCTTGGACAACACAGATACGCAGTATTTT. As protein: CASSLDNTDTQYF. V and J are TRBV7-2 and TRBJ2-3, with D perhaps matching TRBD1 (5 bases). CDR3 length equals 13 residues. The ends were cut back, 3 bases at V and 2 bases at J, with 6 bases in the middle. CDR1 SGHTA and CDR2 FQGNSA come from the germline V gene.

The chain combines TRBV27 with TRBJ2-1, with 9 bases lining up with TRBD1. With 4 bases clipped from V and 2 bases from J, the junction kept 3 bases outside the gene matches. The CDR3 has 15 amino acids. The germline V gene encodes CDR1 MNHEY and CDR2 SMNVEV (reference sequence). The CDR3 sequence is CASSSDRGAYNEQFF. The CDR3 DNA sequence: TGTGCCAGCAGTTCAGACAGGGGGGCCTACAATGAGCAGTTCTTC.

This chain's CDR3 is CSAPPVAGAYNEQFF. In nucleotides, the CDR3 is TGCAGTGCCCCGCCCGTAGCGGGGGCCTACAATGAGCAGTTCTTC. The chain employs TRBV20-1 and TRBJ2-1; 9 nucleotides agree with TRBD2. Germline CDR1 reads DFQATT; CDR2 reads SNEGSKA (reference sequence). The CDR3 totals 15 residues. V was clipped by 6 bases and J by 2 bases; unmatched bases: 8.

The chain uses TRBV15 and TRBJ2-1; D remains ambiguous. Trimming took 1 base from V and 4 from J, leaving 14 bases between them. Germline CDR1 LNHNV, CDR2 YYDKDF (reference sequence). The CDR3 length is 16 residues. The CDR3 region has the DNA TGTGCCACCAGCAGAGTTTCGGCAGTAAGGTACAATGAGCAGTTCTTC. It codes for CATSRVSAVRYNEQFF. Full variable domain (outside the CDR3, taken from reference TRBV15 and TRBJ2-1): DAMVIQNPRYQVTQFGKPVTLSCSQTLNHNVMYWYQQKSSQAPKLLFHYYDKDFNNEADTPDNFQSRRPNTSFCFLDIRSPGLGDTAMYLCATSRVSAVRYNEQFFGPGTRLTVL.

The rearrangement uses TRBV11-1 and TRBJ2-6, with D maybe TRBD1 (6 bases). The CDR3 covers 14 residues. Germline CDR1 reads SGHAT; CDR2 reads FQDESV (reference sequence). Trimming left V 2 bases short and J 12 bases short, with 14 bases between. The CDR3 sequence is CASSLWGQGSVLTF. The DNA of the CDR3 is TGTGCCAGCAGCTTATGGGGGCAGGGGAGCGTCCTGACTTTC.

The rearrangement joins TRBV7-2 to TRBJ2-3, with D hard to call. V was cut by 1 base and J by 5 bases, with 13 bases left in between. The CDR3 is made up of 15 amino acids. The germline CDR1 and CDR2 sequences are SGHTA and FQGNSA. The CDR3 DNA follows: TGTGCCAGCAGCTTAGGTACGAACCTGGGAGATACGCAGTATTTT. Amino acids: CASSLGTNLGDTQYF.

This clonotype was counted only a few times. V usage is TRBV20-1 and J usage is TRBJ1-5; 11 positions match TRBD1. Germline loops: CDR1 DFQATT, CDR2 SNEGSKA (reference sequence). The length of the CDR3 is 14 residues. The trim removed 6 bases at V and 3 bases at J, leaving 4 bases unmatched. DNA of the CDR3: TGCAGTGCAAGGACAGGGGGCTTCAATCAGCCCCAGCATTTT. Translated: CSARTGGFNQPQHF.

Remarks on this clonotype: An end of the junction differs from the germline gene, which may be a read error. This chain joins TRBV7-7 and TRBJ2-7; D might be TRBD1 (5 bases). Germline assignment: CDR1 SSHAT and CDR2 FNYEAQ (reference sequence). The CDR3 totals 14 residues. CDR3 loop: CASSPIRASYEQYF. In DNA, the CDR3 is TGTGCTAGCAGCCCTATCAGGGCCTCCTACGAGCAGTACTTC.

The chain is built from TRBV6-5 and TRBJ2-7; D is tentatively TRBD1 or TRBD2 (5 bases each). The CDR3 is 14 residues long. V dropped 5 bases and J dropped 0 bases, with 11 bases sitting between them. CDR1 is MNHEY, CDR2 SVGAGI, per germline. CDR3 sequence: CASSTSGSSYEQYF. CDR3 nucleotides: TGTGCCAGCAGTACCTCAGGGAGCTCCTACGAGCAGTACTTC.

This clonotype turned up a few times. The chain couples TRBV7-9 to TRBJ2-7; TRBD1 matches at 10 bases. The CDR3 runs 15 residues. From germline, CDR1 is SEHNR and CDR2 FQNEAQ (reference sequence). V was clipped by 1 base and J by 5 bases; unmatched bases: 5. The chain's CDR3 is CASSLVGQGGHEQYF. The CDR3 coding sequence is TGTGCCAGCAGCTTAGTCGGACAGGGGGGCCACGAGCAGTACTTC.

The J gene is TRBJ2-7, the V gene TRBV6-1, with TRBD1 matching over 7 bases. The trim removed 4 bases at V and 3 bases at J, leaving 3 bases unmatched. Germline V gene data show CDR1 as MNHNS and CDR2 as SASEGT. CDR3 length: 13 residues. CDR3 sequence reads: CASSVGQYYEQYF. CDR3 DNA: TGTGCCAGCAGTGTGGGACAGTACTACGAGCAGTACTTC.

The rearrangement links TRBV5-1 to TRBJ2-1, with D uncertain. Germline lookup yields CDR1 SGHRS and CDR2 YFSETQ. The CDR3 is 12 amino acids. Between the trimmed V and J ends, which lost 4 bases and 10 bases, there was a span of 12 bases. The CDR3 nucleotides are TGCGCCAGCAGCCTAAGCGAAATAGAGCAGTTCTTC. Amino acid sequence: CASSLSEIEQFF. The variable domain in full, with the rest retrieved from reference TRBV5-1 and TRBJ2-1, is KAGVTQTPRYLIKTRGQQVTLSCSPISGHRSVSWYQQTPGQGLQFLFEYFSETQRNKGNFPGRFSGRQFSNSRSEMNVSTLELGDSALYLCASSLSEIEQFFGPGTRLTVL.